One sample yielded the 26 T cell receptor beta chains listed below, sequenced in a study of blood T cell repertoires in COVID-19. Only in-frame clones appear in the TCRdb table, and some are missing; sequencing was by immunoSEQ multiplex PCR. Here the sample spans about 270,000 clones, about 89% being singletons. The sample comprised peripheral blood. These TCRs come from a man in his forties with active or convalescent COVID-19.

The rearrangement joins TRBV5-1 to TRBJ1-6; D is perhaps TRBD1 (5 bases). The CDR3 contains 15 residues. The V end lost 0 bases, the J end lost 10 bases, and 14 bases lay between the germline ends. CDR1 is SGHRS and CDR2 is YFSETQ in the germline V gene. The CDR3 nucleotides are TGCGCCAGCAGCTTGGCCCCGGGAGGGGACTCACCCCTCCACTTT. Translated: CASSLAPGGDSPLHF.

This clone was seen only once. V gene TRBV6-5 combines with J gene TRBJ1-2; a possible D gene is TRBD1 (6 bases). CDR1 is MNHEY, CDR2 SVGAGI, per germline. There are 14 residues in the CDR3. The V gene lost 2 bases and the J gene lost 5 bases, with 12 bases spanning the gap. CDR3 sequence: CASSYGYRDYGYTF. CDR3 nucleotides: TGTGCCAGCAGTTACGGATACAGGGATTATGGCTACACCTTC.

The chain couples TRBV2 to TRBJ2-7; 7 bases fit TRBD1. The J segment lost 11 bases and the V segment lost 0 bases, leaving 13 bases of the junction unmatched. Looked up from germline, CDR1 is SNHLY and CDR2 is FYNNEI. This CDR3 is 15 amino acids long. The DNA of the CDR3 is TGTGCCAGCAGTGAAGCACCGACAGGGCTGGTATTTAAGTACTTC. This translates into CASSEAPTGLVFKYF.

The chain has TRBV10-3 and TRBJ2-7; TRBD1 aligns across 7 bases. Looked up from germline, CDR1 is ENHRY and CDR2 is SYGVKD. J gave up 1 base and V 6 bases, and 3 bases lay outside the gene matches. This CDR3 has 13 residues. This chain's CDR3 is CAIRGDSSYEQYF. CDR3 in DNA: TGTGCCATCAGGGGGGACAGTTCCTACGAGCAGTACTTC.

The CDR3 bases are TGTGCCAGCAGTTACCAACAGACCTACGAGCAGTACTTC. Protein sequence: CASSYQQTYEQYF. This chain joins TRBV6-5 and TRBJ2-7; D not resolved. The CDR3 length is 13 residues. CDR1 and CDR2 (germline): MNHEY, SVGAGI. V lost 2 bases and J lost 2, with 7 bases in between.

J is TRBJ2-5 and V is TRBV24-1; D perhaps matches TRBD1 (6 bases). The ends were cut back, 4 bases at V and 4 bases at J, with 12 bases in the middle. CDR1 KGHDR and CDR2 SFDVKD come from the germline V gene. CDR3 length: 14 residues. The DNA of the CDR3 is TGTGCCACCAGTGACATGGACAGTCGAGAGACCCAGTACTTC. Amino acids: CATSDMDSRETQYF.

This chain joins TRBV28 and TRBJ1-5; 7 nucleotides align to TRBD1. V shed 8 bases, J shed 5 bases, and the junction held 6 bases outside the gene matches. Germline CDR1 and CDR2: MDHEN and SYDVKM. The CDR3 sequence is 13 residues long. This chain's CDR3 is CASARQGDQPQHF. In DNA form, the CDR3 reads TGTGCCAGCGCTCGCCAGGGGGATCAGCCCCAGCATTTT.

This chain uses TRBV6-2 or TRBV6-3 with TRBJ2-7; the match to TRBD2 covers 11 bases. V lost 2 bases, J lost 4 bases, and 1 base stayed unmatched. The CDR3 runs 14 residues. Germline loops: CDR1 MNHEY, CDR2 SVGEGT. The CDR3 sequence: CASSYTSGSYEQYF. CDR3 nucleotides: TGTGCCAGCAGTTACACTAGCGGGAGTTACGAGCAGTACTTC.

V is TRBV4-1 and J is TRBJ2-7; the D gene is possibly TRBD1 (6 bases). The CDR3 spans 15 residues. Trimming removed 0 bases at V and 11 bases at J, with 20 bases between. The germline V gene has CDR1 MGHRA and CDR2 YSYEKL. In DNA form, the CDR3 reads TGCGCCAGCAGCCAAGACCCATGGGGGCCGGAAAAAAAGTACTTC. Amino acids: CASSQDPWGPEKKYF.

The chain is built from TRBV24-1 and TRBJ2-3; 10 positions agree with TRBD1. This CDR3 contains 14 residues. Germline V CDR1 and CDR2: KGHDR, SFDVKD. The V segment lost 3 bases and the J segment 7 bases; nucleotides outside the gene matches: 3. The CDR3 DNA reads TGTGCCACCAGTGATCGGGACAGGGGACATACGCAGTATTTT. Residues: CATSDRDRGHTQYF.

The J gene is TRBJ2-7, the V gene TRBV24-1, with D possibly matching TRBD1 (6 bases). The CDR3 extends over 14 amino acids. Trimming stripped 5 bases from V and 1 base from J, with 11 bases between. Per germline, CDR1 KGHDR and CDR2 SFDVKD. The CDR3 nucleotides read TGTGCCACCAGTGTGACAGGCCAATCCTACGAGCAGTACTTC. This sequence encodes CATSVTGQSYEQYF.

This chain uses TRBV6-5 with TRBJ2-7, with D tentatively TRBD2 (5 bases). The CDR3 runs to 12 residues. Germline V gene lookup returns CDR1 MNHEY and CDR2 SVGAGI. V dropped 7 bases and J dropped 7 bases, with 14 bases sitting between them. The DNA of the CDR3 is TGTGCCAGCACCGAAGGAGGACCGGAGCAGTACTTC. This gives the protein CASTEGGPEQYF.

This clone was observed a few times. This chain uses TRBV9 with TRBJ1-1; D not certain. This CDR3 spans 16 amino acids. The V end was cut by 3 bases, the J end by 3 bases, with 18 bases between. CDR1 SGDLS and CDR2 YYNGEE come from the germline V gene. The CDR3 sequence is CASSERAWSGDTEAFF. DNA of the CDR3: TGTGCCAGCAGCGAGAGGGCGTGGAGCGGGGACACTGAAGCTTTCTTT.

The chain has TRBV30 and TRBJ2-1; no definite D call. CDR1 GTSNPN and CDR2 SVGIG come from the germline V gene (reference sequence). The V end was cut by 2 bases, the J end by 8 bases, with 10 bases between. The CDR3 is 12 amino acids. This chain's CDR3 is CAWSISLYEQFF. In DNA, the CDR3 is TGTGCCTGGAGTATAAGTCTATATGAGCAGTTCTTC.

V is TRBV5-6 and J is TRBJ1-1; no clear D gene. V lost 4 bases and J lost 3, with 10 bases in between. The CDR3 length is 13 residues. Germline V gives CDR1 SGHDT, CDR2 YYEEEE. CDR3 bases: TGTGCCAGCAGCGCAGGAACACACACTGAAGCTTTCTTT. Amino acids: CASSAGTHTEAFF.

CDR3 protein: CASSLLGQGSGYTF. CDR3 bases: TGTGCCAGCAGTCTCTTGGGACAGGGTAGTGGCTACACCTTC. The gene calls are TRBV6-5 and TRBJ1-2; TRBD1 matches at 9 bases. Germline assignment: CDR1 MNHEY and CDR2 SVGAGI. The CDR3 extends over 14 amino acids. J gave up 7 bases and V 5 bases, and 8 bases lay outside the gene matches.

This chain connects TRBV5-6 to TRBJ2-7, with D possibly TRBD1 on 5 matching bases. Trimming shortened V by 2 bases and J by 1 base, and 22 bases separated the two germline ends. Germline lookup yields CDR1 SGHDT and CDR2 YYEEEE. CDR3 length: 18 residues. Here the CDR3 DNA reads TGTGCCAGCAGCTTAAGGACATTTGAACTAAAAAAATCCTACGAGCAGTACTTC. Translation: CASSLRTFELKKSYEQYF.

The J gene is TRBJ2-5, the V gene TRBV13; possibly TRBD1 for D (6 bases). Germline V gene sequence: CDR1 PRHDT, CDR2 FYEKMQ (reference sequence). V dropped 4 bases and J dropped 4 bases, with 7 bases sitting between them. The CDR3 runs to 12 residues. CDR3 nucleotide sequence: TGTGCCAGCAGCTCGGACAGAGAGACCCAGTACTTC. This sequence encodes CASSSDRETQYF.

The J gene is TRBJ1-3, the V gene TRBV11-3; a possible D gene is TRBD1 (6 bases). The CDR3 extends over 15 amino acids. From germline, CDR1 is SGHNT and CDR2 YENEEA. V was pared by 6 bases and J by 0 bases, with 12 bases between. CDR3 nucleotides: TGTGCCAGCAGTCTACAGGGCTCCTCTGGAAACACCATATATTTT. This encodes CASSLQGSSGNTIYF.

The V call is TRBV7-2, the J call TRBJ1-2; unclear D gene. This CDR3 has 15 amino acids. V lost 5 bases and J 2 bases, leaving 15 bases between the germline ends. Germline assignment: CDR1 SGHTA and CDR2 FQGNSA. CDR3 nucleotide sequence: TGTGCCAGCAGCCCCCAGGCAACCTACAACTATGGCTACACCTTC. This codes for CASSPQATYNYGYTF. Complete variable domain (other parts from reference TRBV7-2 and TRBJ1-2): GAGVSQSPSNKVTEKGKDVELRCDPISGHTALYWYRQSLGQGLEFLIYFQGNSAPDKSGLPSDRFSAERTGGSVSTLTIQRTQQEDSAVYLCASSPQATYNYGYTFGSGTRLTVV.

The V call is TRBV27, the J call TRBJ2-7; tentatively, D is TRBD1 (7 bases). Between the trimmed V and J ends, which lost 7 bases and 6 bases, there was a span of 19 bases. Germline V lookup: CDR1 MNHEY, CDR2 SMNVEV (reference sequence). This CDR3 has 14 amino acids. DNA for the CDR3: TGTGCCAGCAAGGTCGTTCCAGGGGGAGGCGAGCAGTACTTC. Protein: CASKVVPGGGEQYF.

J is TRBJ2-2 and V is TRBV7-3, with D possibly matching TRBD2 (6 bases). CDR3 length equals 18 residues. Trimming stripped 5 bases from V and 5 bases from J, with 24 bases between. Germline CDR1 reads SGHTA; CDR2 reads FQGTGA. CDR3: CASSLYSGGDRKTGELFF. DNA for the CDR3: TGTGCCAGCAGCCTTTATAGCGGAGGCGACCGTAAAACCGGGGAGCTGTTTTTT.

As DNA, the CDR3 is TGTGCCAGTAGCCAAGGGACAGCGCAAGAGACCCAGTACTTC. Translating gives CASSQGTAQETQYF. The V call is TRBV19, the J call TRBJ2-5, with 7 bases aligning to TRBD1. Germline assignment: CDR1 LNHDA and CDR2 SQIVND (reference sequence). V was clipped by 6 bases and J by 2 bases; unmatched bases: 6. The CDR3 spans 14 residues.

The rearrangement uses TRBV11-2 and TRBJ1-1; D unresolved. The CDR3 is made up of 13 amino acids. V lost 2 bases to trimming and J lost 6 bases, with 10 bases between them. CDR1 and CDR2 from the germline V gene are SGHAT and FQNNGV. The CDR3 reads CASSLSSLSEAFF. The CDR3 nucleotides are TGTGCCAGCAGCTTATCTTCCTTGTCTGAAGCTTTCTTT.

The genes are TRBV14 and TRBJ2-2; D is undetermined. The CDR3 is 13 residues long. Between the trimmed V and J ends, which lost 4 bases and 6 bases, there was a span of 9 bases. Germline V gene lookup returns CDR1 SGHDN and CDR2 FVKESK. The CDR3 nucleotides read TGTGCCAGCAGCCCCTTCGAGCCCGGGGAGCTGTTTTTT. Translated: CASSPFEPGELFF. Using reference TRBV14 and TRBJ2-2 for the parts outside the CDR3, the full variable domain is EAGVTQFPSHSVIEKGQTVTLRCDPISGHDNLYWYRRVMGKEIKFLLHFVKESKQDESGMPNNRFLAERTGGTYSTLKVQPAELEDSGVYFCASSPFEPGELFFGEGSRLTVL.

V usage is TRBV10-3 and J usage is TRBJ1-5, with TRBD1 identical over 9 bases. CDR3 size: 17 residues. The V and J ends lost 0 bases and 11 bases, in that order; junction bases with no gene match: 14. In germline, CDR1 is ENHRY, CDR2 SYGVKD. This CDR3 reads CAISESNSGTGHKSQHF. Here the CDR3 DNA reads TGTGCCATCAGTGAGTCAAATTCCGGGACAGGGCATAAGTCCCAGCATTTT.